This T cell receptor (beta chain) was sequenced during a study of blood T cells in healthy people across ages. Study outcomes and limitations: Researchers judged that diversity estimates from one million T cells fell short of true values.

Russia was home to the donors, healthy Caucasian individuals aged about 6 to 90. Every donor contributed roughly 10 milliliters of peripheral blood by blood draw. Sample-barcoded 5' priming and a J-beta primer mix drove a second PCR of about 6 to 11 cycles. Via MiXCR, TCRdb re-called the 5' RACE reads, giving one row per CDR3 protein. The sample consists of 650,000 to 1,000,000 distinct CDR3 sequences, 46% of them appearing once. Note on this clonotype: Its antigen remains unidentified.

Trimming took off 3 bases at V and 2 bases at J, with 11 bases between the two ends. Germline V gene sequence: CDR1 LGHNA, CDR2 YNFKEQ. This CDR3 comprises 15 residues. The source of this sequence is an older man in good health. The sample consisted of blood. J is TRBJ2-1 and V is TRBV4-2; a possible D gene is TRBD2 (5 bases). The CDR3 sequence: CASSQESGTYNEQFF. DNA for the CDR3: TGTGCCAGCAGCCAGGAAAGCGGAACCTACAATGAGCAGTTCTTC.